This is a list of T cell receptor beta chains from one sample in a study of blood T cell repertoires in COVID-19. Only in-frame clones appear in the TCRdb table, and some are missing; sequencing was by immunoSEQ multiplex PCR. The sample records hundreds of thousands of clones, about 86% being singletons. The source material was peripheral blood. Source of these receptors: an elderly man with acute or convalescent COVID-19. CDR3s include the opening cysteine and the closing phenylalanine or tryptophan. A D gene is named only where the DNA matches it firmly. Clone size is not always given. Where it is, it says once, few, many or a class for expanded clones.

TRBD1 | . | TRBJ2-7 | TRBV12-3/TRBV12-4 | CASSLTGYGEQYF | TGTGCCAGCAGTCTGACAGGGTATGGGGAGCAGTACTTC
. | . | TRBJ2-5 | TRBV7-2 | CASSLGPAEETQYF | TGTGCCAGCAGCTTGGGGCCCGCGGAAGAGACCCAGTACTTC
TRBD1 | . | TRBJ2-2 | TRBV5-4 | CASSPRRQGPNTGELFF | TGTGCCAGCAGCCCTCGGAGACAGGGACCGAACACCGGGGAGCTGTTTTTT
TRBD2 | . | TRBJ2-7 | TRBV6-2/TRBV6-3 | CASSYVIGRAYEQYF | TGTGCCAGCAGTTACGTTATTGGGAGGGCCTACGAGCAGTACTTC
. | . | TRBJ2-5 | TRBV19 | CASSWQSGYQETQYF | TGTGCCAGTAGTTGGCAATCGGGGTACCAAGAGACCCAGTACTTC
. | . | TRBJ2-5 | TRBV6-2/TRBV6-3 | CASSRGQWVQETQYF | TGTGCCAGCAGTAGAGGACAGTGGGTACAAGAGACCCAGTACTTC
TRBD1 | . | TRBJ1-2 | TRBV7-8 | CASSRGGQLSGYTF | TGTGCCAGCAGCCGAGGGGGACAGTTGAGTGGCTACACCTTC
. | . | TRBJ1-5 | TRBV5-1 | CASSASGGGNQPQHF | TGCGCCAGCAGCGCTTCCGGGGGGGGTAATCAGCCCCAGCATTTT
TRBD2 | once | TRBJ2-7 | TRBV7-6 | CASSSGTSIGEQYF | TGTGCCAGCAGTTCTGGGACTAGCATTGGCGAGCAGTACTTC
TRBD1 | . | TRBJ1-2 | TRBV7-2 | CASSAEGAPNYGYTF | TGTGCCAGCAGCGCGGAGGGGGCACCGAACTATGGCTACACCTTC
TRBD1 | . | TRBJ1-5 | TRBV3-1/TRBV3-2 | CASSQRGQGAAQPQHF | TGTGCCAGCAGCCAAAGAGGACAGGGGGCGGCTCAGCCCCAGCATTTT
TRBD2 | . | TRBJ2-5 | TRBV9 | CASSVTSGSGETQYF | TGTGCCAGCAGCGTGACTAGCGGGAGCGGTGAGACCCAGTACTTC
. | . | TRBJ2-1 | TRBV7-9 | CASSLAGPLPGNEQFF | TGTGCCAGCAGCTTAGCGGGGCCTTTGCCTGGGAATGAGCAGTTCTTC
TRBD2 | . | TRBJ2-3 | TRBV7-6 | CASSLGWTTSSGQYF | TGTGCCAGCAGCTTAGGCTGGACTACCTCTAGCGGGCAGTATTTT
TRBD1 | . | TRBJ1-2 | TRBV7-2 | CASTRLQGMNYGYTF | TGTGCCAGCACCCGCCTACAGGGGATGAACTATGGCTACACCTTC
TRBD1 | few | TRBJ2-7 | TRBV18 | CASSPLTGVRNEQYF | TGTGCCAGCTCACCACTTACAGGGGTAAGGAACGAGCAGTACTTC
TRBD2 | . | TRBJ2-3 | TRBV29-1 | CSVRGLAATSTDTQYF | TGCAGCGTCAGAGGCCTAGCGGCTACTAGCACAGATACGCAGTATTTT
. | . | TRBJ2-7 | TRBV11-1 | CASSPGGPYEQYF | TGTGCCAGCAGCCCCGGGGGTCCCTACGAGCAGTACTTC
TRBD2 | . | TRBJ2-1 | TRBV24-1 | CATSDYREVGEQFF | TGTGCCACCAGTGATTACCGGGAGGTTGGTGAGCAGTTCTTC
TRBD1 | . | TRBJ2-1 | TRBV27 | CASSPGQGYFSYNEQFF | TGTGCCAGCAGTCCCGGACAGGGATACTTCTCCTACAATGAGCAGTTCTTC
. | . | TRBJ2-1 | TRBV7-2 | CASSLSSASYNEQFF | TGTGCCAGCAGCTTAAGCAGCGCCTCCTACAATGAGCAGTTCTTC
TRBD1 | . | TRBJ2-1 | TRBV13 | CASSLGGQGNYNEQFF | TGTGCCAGCAGCTTAGGGGGACAGGGAAACTACAATGAGCAGTTCTTC
TRBD2 | . | TRBJ2-2 | TRBV7-2 | CASSLTSGSGTGELFF | TGTGCCAGCAGCCTGACTAGCGGGAGCGGTACCGGGGAGCTGTTTTTT
TRBD1 | . | TRBJ1-1 | TRBV28 | CASSLVQGVFGAFF | TGTGCCAGCAGTCTAGTACAGGGGGTCTTCGGAGCTTTCTTT
TRBD2 | . | TRBJ2-3 | TRBV5-1 | CASSPQATSGTDTQYF | TGCGCCAGCAGCCCTCAGGCGACTAGCGGCACAGATACGCAGTATTTT
. | . | TRBJ1-5 | TRBV7-6 | CASSLGAPTDQPQHF | TGTGCCAGCAGCTTGGGGGCGCCCACAGATCAGCCCCAGCATTTT
. | . | TRBJ2-3 | TRBV7-8 | CASSPSLDTQYF | TGTGCCAGCAGCCCGTCACTAGATACGCAGTATTTT
TRBD1 | . | TRBJ1-2 | TRBV14 | CASSEGQGVNYGYTF | TGTGCCAGCAGCGAGGGACAGGGGGTTAACTATGGCTACACCTTC
TRBD1 | . | TRBJ1-4 | TRBV14 | CASSTNRGANEKLFF | TGTGCCAGCAGCACTAACAGGGGGGCTAATGAAAAACTGTTTTTT
. | . | TRBJ1-5 | TRBV7-9 | CASSLGVNSNQPQHF | TGTGCCAGCAGCTTAGGCGTAAATAGCAATCAGCCCCAGCATTTT
TRBD2 | . | TRBJ2-3 | TRBV11-2 | CASSLDSSGGPGLGTQYF | TGTGCCAGCAGCTTAGATAGCAGCGGGGGGCCTGGCTTGGGGACGCAGTATTTT
. | . | TRBJ2-3 | TRBV25-1 | CATSPRGPTDTQYF | TGTGCCACCAGCCCCCGGGGTCCCACAGATACGCAGTATTTT
. | . | TRBJ2-3 | TRBV5-4 | CASSLPGRGLLRMQYF | TGTGCCAGCAGCCTTCCCGGGCGGGGGCTACTGAGGATGCAGTATTTT
. | once | TRBJ1-6 | TRBV7-9 | CASSPLEGNSPLHF | TGTGCCAGCAGCCCACTTGAGGGCAATTCACCCCTCCACTTT
. | once | TRBJ2-7 | TRBV11-1 | CASSLSSSYEQYF | TGTGCCAGCAGCTTATCGAGCTCCTACGAGCAGTACTTC
TRBD1 | . | TRBJ1-2 | TRBV11-1 | CASSPRTGTGGYTF | TGTGCCAGCAGCCCACGGACAGGGACAGGTGGCTACACCTTC
TRBD1 | . | TRBJ2-5 | TRBV7-2 | CASSQDRDQETQYF | TGTGCCAGCAGCCAAGACAGGGACCAAGAGACCCAGTACTTC
TRBD1 | . | TRBJ2-2 | TRBV18 | CASSPRGQVVTGELFF | TGTGCCAGCTCACCACGAGGACAGGTGGTCACCGGGGAGCTGTTTTTT
. | . | TRBJ2-3 | TRBV19 | CASGRRRVSSDTQYF | TGTGCCAGTGGCAGGCGCAGGGTTTCTTCAGATACGCAGTATTTT
. | . | TRBJ1-4 | TRBV5-6 | CASSSLRGSEKLFF | TGTGCCAGCAGCTCCTTACGGGGGAGTGAAAAACTGTTTTTT
TRBD2 | once | TRBJ2-7 | TRBV6-2/TRBV6-3 | CASSSGGSGRAREQYF | TGTGCCAGCAGTTCCGGGGGGAGCGGGAGGGCCAGGGAGCAGTACTTC
. | . | TRBJ2-7 | TRBV7-2 | CASSSTSGGGYEQYF | TGTGCCAGCAGCTCGACGTCCGGCGGAGGCTACGAGCAGTACTTC
TRBD1 | . | TRBJ1-2 | TRBV5-1 | CASSLGGQGADGYTF | TGCGCCAGCAGCTTGGGAGGGCAGGGGGCGGATGGCTACACCTTC
. | . | TRBJ1-2 | TRBV19 | CASSLRTTLGYTF | TGTGCCAGTAGTCTCCGAACTACTCTGGGCTACACCTTC
TRBD2 | . | TRBJ2-7 | TRBV4-2 | CASSHVAGGQGEQYF | TGTGCCAGCAGCCATGTCGCGGGGGGGCAGGGGGAGCAGTACTTC
TRBD1 | . | TRBJ2-5 | TRBV3-1/TRBV3-2 | CASSDWTGQETQYF | TGTGCCAGCAGCGACTGGACAGGGCAAGAGACCCAGTACTTC
TRBD1 | . | TRBJ2-5 | TRBV24-1 | CATSEGRGTGRETQYF | TGTGCCACCAGTGAAGGGAGAGGGACAGGGAGAGAGACCCAGTACTTC
TRBD1 | . | TRBJ1-5 | TRBV2 | CASRGQGLGPQHF | TGTGCCAGCAGGGGACAGGGCTTAGGGCCCCAGCATTTT
. | . | TRBJ2-1 | TRBV4-2 | CASSQGGGDNEQFF | TGTGCCAGCAGCCAAGGGGGCGGGGACAATGAGCAGTTCTTC